The entry below describes one TCR beta chain. Its antigen is not identified. The sample originates from a study of shared clonotypes between healthy human individuals. Turning to the study itself: For every donor, three CD4 naive, three CD4 memory, two CD8 naive and one CD8 memory plates were used. Study conclusions and caveats: Estimated richness values were generally larger in naive subsets than in memory subsets. Several donors shared approximately 5% of their naive CD4 clonotypes.

Generated by immunoSEQ multiplex PCR, the TCRdb table keeps only in-frame clones and is missing some. The sample contains around 2.1 million clones, approximately 94% of which appear only once. Selected positively for CCR7 and CD45RO-negative, naive CD8 cells excluded terminally differentiated effector memory CD45RA+ cells. This CDR3 has 14 amino acids. The V gene is TRBV21-1, the J gene TRBJ2-1. TRBV21-1 is a pseudogene segment. This clonotype was obtained from a man younger than 30 in good health. Some clones in this sample may be carry-over from other donors' samples. Sequenced input: naive CD8+ T cells from PBMCs. Here the CDR3 DNA reads TGTGCCAGCAGGGGGGGCCTCCCGTCCAATGAGCAGTTCTTC. It is translated as CASRGGLPSNEQFF.